This T cell receptor beta chain originates from a study of control samples from healthy donors and cancer patients. Germline values: CDR1 KGHSH, CDR2 LQKENI. The CDR3 spans 20 residues. The V gene lost 3 bases and the J gene lost 0 bases, with 21 bases spanning the gap. The method was immunoSEQ multiplex PCR; TCRdb's version includes in-frame clones alone and lacks a portion of them. The sample lists 88,000 or so clones, about 93% seen once, with less than 6% in the top ten. This chain joins TRBV18 and TRBJ2-6; a possible D gene is TRBD1 (5 bases). The TCR sequence derives from a woman younger than 35 in good health. The sample comprised blood. CDR3 sequence: CASSPMRSTTVNSGANVLTF. In DNA, the CDR3 is TGTGCCAGCTCACCCATGAGATCGACGACAGTAAACTCTGGGGCCAACGTCCTGACTTTC.